The subject of this entry is one T cell receptor (beta chain). The sample originates from a study of blood T cell repertoires in COVID-19. Study-wide context: In each case, the material was cDNA or gDNA derived from T cells, B-cell-depleted T cells, or PBMCs.

Trimming cost V 5 bases and J 0 bases; bases outside gene matches: 10. The germline gives CDR1 SGHAT, CDR2 FQNNGV. The CDR3 consists of 17 residues. Clones were sequenced by immunoSEQ multiplex PCR, and TCRdb holds only the in-frame ones, with some missing. Among 65,000 to 90,000 clones, around 91% were seen once, and the ten largest hold around 5.4%. Sequenced input: peripheral blood. This TCR was sampled from a human donor in a cohort sampled during active COVID-19. The rearrangement joins TRBV11-2 to TRBJ1-5; 7 bases align to TRBD1. The CDR3 sequence: CASSPDRDSYSNQPQHF. CDR3 nucleotides: TGTGCCAGCAGCCCGGACCGGGACAGCTATAGCAATCAGCCCCAGCATTTT.